These 27 T cell receptor beta chains were all obtained from the same sample, sequenced in a study of Graves' ophthalmopathy and Graves' hyperthyroidism. RNA transcripts yielded amplified TCR beta CDR3 regions. Scientists carried out first-round RT-PCR using HTBI primers and then a second-round multiplex PCR. TCRdb independently ran MiXCR on the multiplex PCR reads; one entry per CDR3 protein. The sample holds 450,000 or so distinct CDR3 sequences, roughly an eighth seen once. The sequenced sample consisted of blood. The receptor set was obtained from a woman in her twenties or thirties with Graves' ophthalmopathy.

This sequence joins TRBV7-8 and TRBJ2-4, with 9 bases that match TRBD2. With V trimmed by 4 bases and J by 0 bases, 10 bases remained unmatched. The CDR3 length is 18 residues. Germline loops: CDR1 SGHVS, CDR2 FQNEAQ. As DNA, the CDR3 is TGTGCCAGCAGCTGGTTAGTGAGACTAGCGGAAGCCAAAAACATTCAGTACTTC. It translates to CASSWLVRLAEAKNIQYF.

The J gene is TRBJ2-5, the V gene TRBV30; no definite D call. CDR3 length equals 13 residues. With 0 bases removed from V and 0 bases from J, the gap between germline ends came to 5 bases. Germline CDR1 and CDR2: GTSNPN and SVGIG (reference sequence). CDR3 DNA: TGTGCCTGGAGTGTACAGAACCAAGAGACCCAGTACTTC. Protein sequence: CAWSVQNQETQYF.

Concerning this clonotype: Germline is not matched at one junction end, which may reflect a read error. The chain is built from TRBV30 and TRBJ1-5, with unresolved D. This CDR3 has 13 amino acids. Looked up from germline, CDR1 is GTSNPN and CDR2 is SVGIG (reference sequence). In DNA, the CDR3 is TGTGCCTGGAGATCCGGGAGCAATCAGCCCGAGCATTTT. This gives the protein CAWRSGSNQPEHF.

This clonotype was seen repeatedly, ten times or more. The V gene is TRBV6-1, the J gene TRBJ1-1; D unresolved. In germline, CDR1 is MNHNS, CDR2 SASEGT. The CDR3 extends over 8 amino acids. V lost 8 bases and J 11 bases, leaving 6 bases between the germline ends. CDR3 loop: CASAVAFF. As DNA, the CDR3 is TGTGCCAGCGCCGTGGCTTTCTTT.

There are many counts of this clonotype. CDR3 sequence: CASSGRGFYGYTF. The CDR3 nucleotides read TGTGCCAGCAGTGGAAGGGGATTCTATGGCTACACCTTC. The chain uses TRBV6-1 and TRBJ1-2, with a tentative D call TRBD1 (5 bases). The CDR3 runs 13 residues. Germline V CDR1 and CDR2: MNHNS, SASEGT. Trimming cost V 4 bases and J 4 bases, with 10 bases left between them.

This clonotype was seen ten or more times. This chain uses TRBV7-2 with TRBJ2-7, with 10 nucleotides matching TRBD1. Germline CDR1 is SGHTA and CDR2 is FQGNSA. The CDR3 runs to 14 residues. The J segment lost 4 bases and the V segment lost 4 bases, leaving 4 bases of the junction unmatched. Written as DNA, the CDR3 is TGTGCCAGCAGCTGGGACAGGGGTGCATACGAGCAGTACTTC. Translation: CASSWDRGAYEQYF.

This clonotype was detected many times. J is TRBJ2-7 and V is TRBV11-2, with D possibly matching TRBD2 (7 bases). The CDR3 loop spans 14 amino acids. V shed 5 bases and J shed 7 bases, with 18 bases lying between them. The V gene's germline CDR1 is SGHAT and CDR2 FQNNGV. DNA for the CDR3: TGTGCCAGCAGCGCTGGGGGGGCTTTGAAAGAGCAGTACTTC. Protein: CASSAGGALKEQYF.

This clonotype was found many times. The rearrangement links TRBV10-3 to TRBJ1-2, with 8 bases fitting TRBD1. Per the germline V gene, CDR1 is ENHRY and CDR2 is SYGVKD. Unmatched junction bases numbered 6, after V lost 5 bases and J lost 4 bases. The CDR3 has 14 residues. The CDR3 coding sequence is TGTGCCATCAGTATCCAGGGGGCCAGCTATGGCTACACCTTC. Amino acid sequence: CAISIQGASYGYTF.

Only a few counts were recorded for this clonotype. This CDR3 is CASSSLGGSEQYF. The CDR3 DNA reads as TGTGCCAGCAGCTCTCTGGGGGGGTCCGAGCAGTACTTC. This rearrangement joins TRBV7-3 to TRBJ2-7; 7 bases match TRBD2. In germline, CDR1 is SGHTA, CDR2 FQGTGA. V lost 4 bases, J lost 6 bases, and 6 bases stayed unmatched. The CDR3 has 13 residues.

This clonotype has a count of ten or more. The chain joins TRBV15 to TRBJ2-7, with D possibly TRBD1 on 6 matching bases. The ends were cut back, 0 bases at V and 2 bases at J, with 11 bases in the middle. This CDR3 region has 15 residues. Germline assignment: CDR1 LNHNV and CDR2 YYDKDF (reference sequence). CDR3 region: CATSRDPRGPYEQYF. CDR3 bases: TGTGCCACCAGCAGAGACCCCAGGGGACCCTACGAGCAGTACTTC.

This clonotype was picked up many times. V is TRBV28 and J is TRBJ2-5; D is ambiguous. The germline V and J ends were trimmed by 4 bases and 0 bases, with 6 bases remaining between them. In germline, CDR1 is MDHEN, CDR2 SYDVKM. The length of the CDR3 is 13 residues. The CDR3 region has the DNA TGTGCCAGCAGTTCGCGCCACCAAGAGACCCAGTACTTC. Translating gives CASSSRHQETQYF. The whole variable domain, remainder taken from reference TRBV28 and TRBJ2-5, is DVKVTQSSRYLVKRTGEKVFLECVQDMDHENMFWYRQDPGLGLRLIYFSYDVKMKEKGDIPEGYSVSREKKERFSLILESASTNQTSMYLCASSSRHQETQYFGPGTRLLVL.

This clonotype was recorded once. The chain combines TRBV27 with TRBJ2-2, with 9 positions matching TRBD2. The J segment lost 7 bases and the V segment lost 6 bases, leaving 9 bases of the junction unmatched. The length of the CDR3 is 15 residues. In germline, CDR1 is MNHEY, CDR2 SMNVEV (reference sequence). CDR3 sequence (DNA): TGTGCCAGCAGCCGACCGGGACTAGCTATCGGGGAGCTGTTTTTT. Its protein is CASSRPGLAIGELFF.

Many counts were recorded for this clonotype. The chain employs TRBV24-1 and TRBJ2-5, with 7 nucleotides matching TRBD1. V shed 5 bases and J 2 bases; nucleotides not matched to a gene: 7. This CDR3 has 15 residues. Germline V gene sequence: CDR1 KGHDR, CDR2 SFDVKD. In DNA, the CDR3 is TGTGCCACCAGTGCCAAGGACAGGTGGCAAGAGACCCAGTACTTC. Protein: CATSAKDRWQETQYF.

This clonotype has ten or more counts. The chain recombines TRBV12-3 or TRBV12-4 with TRBJ2-5; no clear D. This CDR3 region has 12 residues. V was trimmed by 2 bases and J by 5 bases, leaving 6 bases between them. CDR3 sequence: CASSLRSETQYF. DNA for the CDR3: TGTGCCAGCAGTTTACGATCGGAGACCCAGTACTTC.

This clonotype appeared many times. The chain recombines TRBV12-3 or TRBV12-4 with TRBJ1-5, with D perhaps matching TRBD1 (6 bases). This CDR3 region has 14 residues. V lost 1 base and J 10 bases, leaving 14 bases between the germline ends. The CDR3 here is CASSLGQVLTPQHF. In nucleotides, the CDR3 is TGTGCCAGCAGTTTAGGACAGGTCCTAACTCCCCAGCATTTT.

J is TRBJ2-7 and V is TRBV12-3 or TRBV12-4, with a possible D match to TRBD2 (7 bases). This CDR3 region has 13 residues. Trimming took off 3 bases at V and 6 bases at J, with 12 bases between the two ends. This CDR3 is CASSLRGGLEQYF. Here the CDR3 DNA reads TGTGCCAGCAGTTTGAGGGGGGGCCTCGAGCAGTACTTC.

This clonotype was seen at least ten times. The rearrangement uses TRBV28 and TRBJ2-7; D is possibly TRBD2 (6 bases). CDR1 and CDR2 (germline): MDHEN, SYDVKM. V lost 2 bases and J 5 bases, leaving 10 bases between the germline ends. CDR3 length equals 13 residues. In nucleotides, the CDR3 is TGTGCCAGCAGTTTAGGGTGGGGGGACGAGCAGTACTTC. Protein product: CASSLGWGDEQYF.

The sample holds many counts of this clonotype. The chain is built from TRBV14 and TRBJ1-1; 7 nucleotides agree with TRBD1. CDR1 and CDR2 (germline): SGHDN, FVKESK. This CDR3 contains 18 residues. With 0 bases clipped from V and 4 bases from J, the junction kept 14 bases outside the gene matches. The CDR3 reads CASSQDVGGEGEGTEAFF. CDR3 DNA sequence: TGTGCCAGCAGCCAAGATGTAGGGGGCGAGGGGGAAGGCACTGAAGCTTTCTTT.

V gene TRBV4-1 combines with J gene TRBJ1-1; D gene ambiguous. The CDR3 runs to 12 residues. CDR1 is MGHRA, CDR2 YSYEKL, per germline. The V gene lost 3 bases and the J gene lost 6 bases, with 8 bases spanning the gap. Here the CDR3 DNA reads TGCGCCAGCAGCCAGCCTCAGGCTGAAGCTTTCTTT. It specifies CASSQPQAEAFF.

This clonotype was seen at least ten times. CDR3 protein: CASSRAAGTATYEQYF. The DNA for the CDR3 is TGTGCCAGCAGTCGCGCCGCCGGGACGGCGACCTACGAGCAGTACTTC. V usage is TRBV27 and J usage is TRBJ2-7, with D perhaps assigned TRBD1 or TRBD2 (5 bases each). V was shortened by 5 bases and J by 2 bases, with 19 bases between the two germline ends. The CDR3 has 16 amino acids. Germline V gene sequence: CDR1 MNHEY, CDR2 SMNVEV (reference sequence).

This sequence joins TRBV14 and TRBJ2-7; possible D gene TRBD1, 5 bases. V was cut by 0 bases and J by 4 bases, with 13 bases left in between. The CDR3 consists of 15 residues. Germline lookup yields CDR1 SGHDN and CDR2 FVKESK. The CDR3 DNA reads TGTGCCAGCAGCCAAGATCCAGGGATGAAGTACGAGCAGTACTTC. Translated, it gives CASSQDPGMKYEQYF.

The chain combines TRBV7-3 with TRBJ2-5, with D possibly being TRBD1 (7 bases). CDR1 and CDR2 from the germline V gene are SGHTA and FQGTGA. This CDR3 has 17 amino acids. With 0 bases removed from V and 5 bases from J, the gap between germline ends came to 19 bases. The CDR3 loop is CASSLTAQGGAGETQYF. Written as DNA, the CDR3 is TGTGCCAGCAGCTTAACGGCCCAGGGGGGAGCTGGGGAGACCCAGTACTTC.

This clonotype was seen ten or more times. V gene TRBV6-5 combines with J gene TRBJ1-5; no clear D. The V end lost 0 bases, the J end lost 0 bases, and 12 bases lay between the germline ends. The CDR3 spans 17 residues. Germline CDR1 reads MNHEY; CDR2 reads SVGAGI. CDR3 in amino acids: CASSYSSHWPSNQPQHF. The CDR3 DNA follows: TGTGCCAGCAGTTACTCGTCCCATTGGCCTAGCAATCAGCCCCAGCATTTT.

This sequence joins TRBV9 and TRBJ1-6, with D tentatively TRBD1 (6 bases). The CDR3 consists of 15 residues. With 4 bases removed from V and 7 bases from J, the gap between germline ends came to 15 bases. From germline, CDR1 is SGDLS and CDR2 YYNGEE. The chain's CDR3 is CASSPRGGHNSPLHF. The CDR3 DNA reads as TGTGCCAGCAGCCCACGAGGGGGGCACAATTCACCCCTCCACTTT. The variable domain in full, with the rest retrieved from reference TRBV9 and TRBJ1-6, is DSGVTQTPKHLITATGQRVTLRCSPRSGDLSVYWYQQSLDQGLQFLIQYYNGEERAKGNILERFSAQQFPDLHSELNLSSLELGDSALYFCASSPRGGHNSPLHFGNGTRLTVT.

In this sample, this clonotype turned up many times. The rearrangement links TRBV5-1 to TRBJ1-1; D is uncertain. Per the germline V gene, CDR1 is SGHRS and CDR2 is YFSETQ. This CDR3 is built from 14 residues. V lost 3 bases, J lost 1 base, and 10 bases lay in between. The CDR3 here is CASSSAQTNTEAFF. The DNA of the CDR3 is TGCGCCAGCAGCTCCGCCCAGACGAACACTGAAGCTTTCTTT.

V gene TRBV29-1 combines with J gene TRBJ2-5; D remains unclear. Trimming removed 2 bases at V and 3 bases at J, with 10 bases between. Germline CDR1 is SQVTM and CDR2 is ANQGSEA. The CDR3 is 13 amino acids. The CDR3: CSVETQREETQYF. The CDR3 region has the DNA TGCAGCGTTGAAACGCAAAGGGAAGAGACCCAGTACTTC.

This clonotype was picked up many times. This CDR3 reads CASSFHLKWDRLNTGELFF. CDR3 DNA sequence: TGTGCCAGCAGTTTTCATCTAAAATGGGACAGATTAAACACCGGGGAGCTGTTTTTT. The rearrangement uses TRBV28 and TRBJ2-2; TRBD1 matches at 7 bases. The CDR3 consists of 19 residues. The junction had 15 bases not matched to a gene; V was cut back by 3 bases and J by 2 bases. The V gene's germline CDR1 is MDHEN and CDR2 SYDVKM.